These 26 T cell receptor beta chains came from one sample sequenced in a study of blood T cell repertoires in COVID-19. Some clones are missing from TCRdb's copy, which holds only in-frame ones; the method was immunoSEQ multiplex PCR. The sample lists hundreds of thousands of clones, about 86% seen once, with 1.3% to 1.5% in the top ten. Sequences were obtained from peripheral blood. These receptor sequences come from a man older than 75 with acute or convalescent COVID-19.

The count of this clone is one. CDR3 DNA: TGTGCCAGCAAAGGTGCCGGGTCAGGGAAGACCCAGTACTTC. This sequence encodes CASKGAGSGKTQYF. V usage is TRBV6-5 and J usage is TRBJ2-5; D perhaps matches TRBD1 (5 bases). V dropped 7 bases and J dropped 6 bases, with 18 bases sitting between them. Germline-derived CDR1 and CDR2 are MNHEY and SVGAGI. The CDR3 has 14 residues.

This chain connects TRBV25-1 to TRBJ1-1; 7 bases agree with TRBD1. Germline V lookup: CDR1 MGHDK, CDR2 SYGVNS. This CDR3 is 15 amino acids long. V lost 6 bases and J lost 2; bases outside the gene matches: 9. The DNA of the CDR3 is TGTGCCAGCAGGCAATCGGGACAGTTTAACACTGAAGCTTTCTTT. Amino acid sequence: CASRQSGQFNTEAFF.

The chain is built from TRBV24-1 and TRBJ2-5, with a tentative D call TRBD2 (5 bases). CDR3 size: 14 residues. Trimming pared 3 bases from V and 1 base from J, leaving 8 bases between. CDR1 and CDR2 (germline): KGHDR, SFDVKD. The CDR3 sequence: CATSDHGVQETQYF. The CDR3 bases are TGTGCCACCAGTGATCACGGGGTCCAAGAGACCCAGTACTTC.

This chain connects TRBV7-6 to TRBJ2-3; tentatively, D is TRBD1 (6 bases). The V and J ends lost 1 base and 4 bases respectively, with 12 bases between them. Germline V gene lookup returns CDR1 SGHVS and CDR2 FNYEAQ. The length of the CDR3 is 15 residues. Here the CDR3 DNA reads TGTGCCAGCAGCTTAGGGGCAGGGGAAGCAGATACGCAGTATTTT. Encoded protein: CASSLGAGEADTQYF.

The chain combines TRBV7-9 with TRBJ2-1, with 8 bases fitting TRBD2. This CDR3 contains 16 residues. The germline CDR1 and CDR2 sequences are SEHNR and FQNEAQ (reference sequence). V lost 1 base to trimming and J lost 8 bases; unmatched junction nucleotides: 10. Here the CDR3 reads CASSLGAGGGSHEQFF. In DNA, the CDR3 is TGTGCCAGCAGCTTAGGGGCGGGAGGTGGGTCTCATGAGCAGTTCTTC.

V gene TRBV29-1 combines with J gene TRBJ1-1, with D uncertain. The V gene lost 5 bases and the J gene lost 8 bases, with 27 bases spanning the gap. Looked up from germline, CDR1 is SQVTM and CDR2 is ANQGSEA. The CDR3 extends over 16 amino acids. The CDR3 spells CSVRLLWQERVGEAFF. CDR3 DNA sequence: TGCAGCGTTCGCTTGCTGTGGCAGGAACGTGTCGGCGAAGCTTTCTTT.

The chain couples TRBV5-1 to TRBJ1-3; D may be TRBD1 (5 bases). The CDR3 is 16 residues long. Looked up from germline, CDR1 is SGHRS and CDR2 is YFSETQ. Trimming pared 1 base from V and 0 bases from J, leaving 11 bases between. This chain's CDR3 is CASSLKARDSGNTIYF. DNA for the CDR3: TGCGCCAGCAGCTTGAAGGCCAGGGACTCTGGAAACACCATATATTTT.

The V gene is TRBV7-3, the J gene TRBJ2-1; D might be TRBD1 (6 bases). Germline values: CDR1 SGHTA, CDR2 FQGTGA. Between the trimmed V and J ends, which lost 5 bases and 8 bases, there was a span of 19 bases. The CDR3 covers 15 residues. Here the CDR3 DNA reads TGTGCCAGCAGCCGTAGAGGGGGTCTAAGCGATGAGCAGTTCTTC. Its translation: CASSRRGGLSDEQFF.

This rearrangement joins TRBV19 to TRBJ2-3; TRBD2 matches at 11 bases. The germline CDR1 and CDR2 sequences are LNHDA and SQIVND (reference sequence). This CDR3 has 15 residues. The V segment lost 6 bases and the J segment 1 base; nucleotides outside the gene matches: 3. The CDR3 here is CASRELAGGTDTQYF. The CDR3 nucleotides read TGTGCCAGTAGAGAACTAGCGGGGGGCACAGATACGCAGTATTTT.

For the CDR3, the DNA is TGTGCCAGCAGCTTCAGTGGGAGCACAACTAATGAAAAACTGTTTTTT. It codes for CASSFSGSTTNEKLFF. This chain uses TRBV7-9 with TRBJ1-4; D not resolved. The CDR3 sequence is 16 residues long. Trimming pared 3 bases from V and 0 bases from J, leaving 11 bases between. Germline assignment: CDR1 SEHNR and CDR2 FQNEAQ (reference sequence).

This chain joins TRBV7-6 and TRBJ1-1; D not resolved. Trimming took off 1 base at V and 1 base at J, with 7 bases between the two ends. The CDR3 runs to 14 residues. Germline values: CDR1 SGHVS, CDR2 FNYEAQ. CDR3 DNA sequence: TGTGCCAGCAGCTTAGGGAGAGAGAACACTGAAGCTTTCTTT. This sequence encodes CASSLGRENTEAFF.

V and J are TRBV2 and TRBJ2-5; maybe TRBD1 (6 bases). Trimming pared 3 bases from V and 1 base from J, leaving 9 bases between. The CDR3 is 14 amino acids. Germline V CDR1 and CDR2: SNHLY, FYNNEI. The CDR3 loop is CASSEDSFQETQYF. CDR3 DNA: TGTGCCAGCAGTGAGGACAGTTTCCAAGAGACCCAGTACTTC. Variable domain in full (rest from reference TRBV2 and TRBJ2-5): EPEVTQTPSHQVTQMGQEVILRCVPISNHLYFYWYRQILGQKVEFLVSFYNNEISEKSEIFDDQFSVERPDGSNFTLKIRSTKLEDSAMYFCASSEDSFQETQYFGPGTRLLVL.

The chain links TRBV7-2 to TRBJ2-7; 7 bases align to TRBD2. V lost 2 bases to trimming and J lost 3 bases; unmatched junction nucleotides: 7. The germline V gene has CDR1 SGHTA and CDR2 FQGNSA. This CDR3 has 15 amino acids. The chain's CDR3 is CASSLFGGGDYEQYF. CDR3 coding DNA: TGTGCCAGCAGCTTATTTGGTGGGGGGGACTACGAGCAGTACTTC.

A single count supports this clone. The chain uses TRBV28 and TRBJ2-7; 11 bases fit TRBD2. CDR3 length: 14 residues. Looked up from germline, CDR1 is MDHEN and CDR2 is SYDVKM. Trimming removed 3 bases from V and 7 bases from J; junction bases left unmatched: 5. As DNA, the CDR3 is TGTGCCAGCAGTTTGACTAGCGGGATGGTGGAGCAGTACTTC. It encodes CASSLTSGMVEQYF.

This clone was seen once. The rearrangement joins TRBV7-3 to TRBJ2-1; 7 bases map to TRBD2. Germline V gene data show CDR1 as SGHTA and CDR2 as FQGTGA. With V trimmed by 0 bases and J by 8 bases, 10 bases remained unmatched. This CDR3 has 16 amino acids. The CDR3 DNA is TGTGCCAGCAGCTTAACGTGGGGAGGGGAAACCGATGAGCAGTTCTTC. It codes for CASSLTWGGETDEQFF.

The chain joins TRBV11-2 to TRBJ1-5, with TRBD1 identical over 8 bases. V lost 0 bases and J lost 9; bases outside the gene matches: 1. Germline V CDR1 and CDR2: SGHAT, FQNNGV. This CDR3 region has 13 residues. The CDR3: CASSLDRGRPQHF. The CDR3 nucleotides are TGTGCCAGCAGCTTAGACAGGGGGCGGCCCCAGCATTTT.

The V gene is TRBV18, the J gene TRBJ1-6; TRBD1 aligns across 7 bases. Losses at the gene ends were 3 bases for V and 0 bases for J; bases not matched to a gene: 2. This CDR3 region has 16 residues. Germline V gene data show CDR1 as KGHSH and CDR2 as LQKENI. This chain's CDR3 is CASSPTGSSYNSPLHF. The DNA of the CDR3 is TGTGCCAGCTCACCGACAGGGAGCTCCTATAATTCACCCCTCCACTTT.

This chain's CDR3 is CASSGRGGSTDTQYF. In nucleotides, the CDR3 is TGTGCCAGTAGCGGGAGGGGCGGGAGCACAGATACGCAGTATTTT. The chain has TRBV19 and TRBJ2-3, with 8 nucleotides matching TRBD2. Germline-derived CDR1 and CDR2 are LNHDA and SQIVND (reference sequence). This CDR3 comprises 15 residues. After removal of 6 bases from V and 0 bases from J, the junction contained 5 bases not matched to a gene.

The chain couples TRBV9 to TRBJ2-7; the match to TRBD2 covers 7 bases. The CDR3 is 15 amino acids. Trimming took 4 bases from V and 4 from J; bases not matched to a gene: 11. Germline CDR1 is SGDLS and CDR2 is YYNGEE. CDR3 DNA: TGTGCCAGCAGCCCACATAGCGGGCCTGGGTACGAGCAGTACTTC. Amino acids: CASSPHSGPGYEQYF. The whole variable domain, filled in from reference TRBV9 and TRBJ2-7, reads DSGVTQTPKHLITATGQRVTLRCSPRSGDLSVYWYQQSLDQGLQFLIQYYNGEERAKGNILERFSAQQFPDLHSELNLSSLELGDSALYFCASSPHSGPGYEQYFGPGTRLTVT.

V usage is TRBV28 and J usage is TRBJ1-4; tentative D call: TRBD1 (5 bases). CDR1 and CDR2 (germline): MDHEN, SYDVKM. The V end lost 4 bases, the J end lost 6 bases, and 21 bases lay between the germline ends. The CDR3 has 17 amino acids. The CDR3 is CASSSYPDMGEDEKLFF. Written as DNA, the CDR3 is TGTGCCAGCAGTTCTTATCCCGATATGGGGGAGGATGAAAAACTGTTTTTT.

The V and J genes are TRBV4-2 and TRBJ1-2; TRBD1 agrees at 12 bases. The germline CDR1 and CDR2 sequences are LGHNA and YNFKEQ. The CDR3 totals 16 residues. The junction had 10 bases not matched to a gene; V was cut back by 3 bases and J by 8 bases. The CDR3 loop is CASSQPGQGAFWGYTF. Here the CDR3 DNA reads TGTGCCAGCAGCCAGCCGGGACAGGGGGCTTTCTGGGGCTACACCTTC.

The chain is built from TRBV3-1 (or the pseudogene TRBV3-2) and TRBJ1-1; the match to TRBD1 covers 8 bases. There are 15 residues in the CDR3. Germline-derived CDR1 and CDR2 are LGHDT and YNNKEL (reference sequence). Unmatched junction bases numbered 8, after V lost 4 bases and J lost 4 bases. The DNA of the CDR3 is TGTGCCAGCAGCCCGCTGGACAGGGTGGGCACTGAAGCTTTCTTT. It codes for CASSPLDRVGTEAFF.

As to this clone: The sample holds other DNA sequences that translate to the same CDR3. V usage is TRBV27 and J usage is TRBJ1-2, with TRBD1 matching over 11 bases. This CDR3 has 14 amino acids. The V and J ends lost 6 bases and 3 bases, in that order; junction bases with no gene match: 3. CDR1 is MNHEY, CDR2 SMNVEV, per germline (reference sequence). Here the CDR3 DNA reads TGTGCCAGCAGCCGGACAGGGGGCGACTATGGCTACACCTTC. Its translation is CASSRTGGDYGYTF.

The chain employs TRBV5-5 and TRBJ1-5, with D possibly TRBD1 on 5 matching bases. The CDR3 is 14 residues long. CDR1 is SGHKS and CDR2 is YYEKEE in the germline V gene (reference sequence). V was shortened by 3 bases and J by 7 bases, with 14 bases between the two germline ends. The CDR3 region is CASSSAVGGQPQHF. DNA for the CDR3: TGTGCCAGCAGCTCTGCAGTCGGGGGACAGCCCCAGCATTTT.

J is TRBJ2-5 and V is TRBV19, with 9 nucleotides matching TRBD1. The germline gives CDR1 LNHDA, CDR2 SQIVND (reference sequence). The CDR3 sequence is 15 residues long. J lost 7 bases, V lost 3 bases, and 9 bases had no gene match. Written as DNA, the CDR3 is TGTGCCAGTAGTATTGATCGGGACAGGGAAATGACCCAGTACTTC. This codes for CASSIDRDREMTQYF.

This chain links TRBV6-5 with TRBJ2-7; 7 positions match TRBD1. Germline V lookup: CDR1 MNHEY, CDR2 SVGAGI. This CDR3 has 13 residues. J was trimmed by 2 bases and V by 6 bases; bases with no gene match: 4. CDR3 DNA: TGTGCCAGCAGAGACAGGGTTACCTACGAGCAGTACTTC. Its translation is CASRDRVTYEQYF.